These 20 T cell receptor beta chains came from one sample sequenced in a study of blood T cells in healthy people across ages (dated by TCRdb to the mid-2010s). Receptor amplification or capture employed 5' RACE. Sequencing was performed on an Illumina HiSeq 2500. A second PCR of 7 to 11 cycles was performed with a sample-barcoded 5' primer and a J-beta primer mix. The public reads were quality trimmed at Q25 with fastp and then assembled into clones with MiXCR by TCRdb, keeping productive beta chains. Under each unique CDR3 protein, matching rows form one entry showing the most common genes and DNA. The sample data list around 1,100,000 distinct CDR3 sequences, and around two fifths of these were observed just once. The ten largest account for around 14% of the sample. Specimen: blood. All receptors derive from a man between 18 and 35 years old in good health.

Here the CDR3 DNA reads TGCAGCGCACAAAAGGAGGGGGACAGCTATGGCTACACCTTC. Translated, it gives CSAQKEGDSYGYTF. The rearrangement joins TRBV29-1 to TRBJ1-2, with TRBD1 identical over 7 bases. Germline CDR1 is SQVTM and CDR2 is ANQGSEA. The CDR3 runs to 14 residues. With 7 bases clipped from V and 4 bases from J, the junction kept 12 bases outside the gene matches.

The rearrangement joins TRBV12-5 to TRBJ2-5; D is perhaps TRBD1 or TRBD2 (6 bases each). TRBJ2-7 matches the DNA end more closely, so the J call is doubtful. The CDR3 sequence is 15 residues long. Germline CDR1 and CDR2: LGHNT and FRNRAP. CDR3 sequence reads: CASGLGGAFGYEQYF. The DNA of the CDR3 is TGTGCTAGTGGTTTGGGGGGGGCATTTGGCTACGAGCAGTACTTC.

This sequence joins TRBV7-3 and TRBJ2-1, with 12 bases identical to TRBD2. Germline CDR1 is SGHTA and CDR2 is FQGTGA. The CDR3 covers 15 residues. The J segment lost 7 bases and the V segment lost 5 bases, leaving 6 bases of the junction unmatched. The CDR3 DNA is TGTGCCAGCAGCAAGGGACTAGCGGGTTCTAATGAGCAGTTCTTC. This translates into CASSKGLAGSNEQFF.

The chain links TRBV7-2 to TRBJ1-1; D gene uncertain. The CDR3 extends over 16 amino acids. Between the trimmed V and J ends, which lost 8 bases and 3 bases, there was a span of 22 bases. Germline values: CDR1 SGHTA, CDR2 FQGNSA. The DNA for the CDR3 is TGTGCCAGCGGCTCACCTCCTCAAAAAGGGTACACTGAAGCTTTCTTT. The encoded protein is CASGSPPQKGYTEAFF.

This CDR3 is CSARDRAPSGPGDTQYF. The DNA for the CDR3 is TGCAGTGCTAGAGACCGAGCGCCTAGCGGGCCCGGAGATACGCAGTATTTT. J is TRBJ2-3 and V is TRBV20-1, with 8 nucleotides matching TRBD2. Germline V gives CDR1 DFQATT, CDR2 SNEGSKA (reference sequence). The CDR3 length is 17 residues. Trimming took 0 bases from V and 5 from J; bases not matched to a gene: 13.

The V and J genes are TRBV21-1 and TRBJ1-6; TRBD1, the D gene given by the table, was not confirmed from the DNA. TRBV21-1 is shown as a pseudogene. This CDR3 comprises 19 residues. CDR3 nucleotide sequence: TGTGCCAGCAGCAAAGTAGAGGTAGGGGGCAGAGCGAAAAATTCACCCCTCCACTTT. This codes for CASSKVEVGGRAKNSPLHF.

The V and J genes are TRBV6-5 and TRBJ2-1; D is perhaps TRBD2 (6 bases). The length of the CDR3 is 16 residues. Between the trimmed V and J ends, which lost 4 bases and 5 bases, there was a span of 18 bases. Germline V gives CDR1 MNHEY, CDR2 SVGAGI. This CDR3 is CASSFYRDPGDNEQFF. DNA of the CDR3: TGTGCCAGCAGTTTCTACCGGGACCCGGGGGACAATGAGCAGTTCTTC.

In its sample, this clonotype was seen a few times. CDR3 protein: CASRLQGDYGYTF. The CDR3, as DNA: TGTGCCAGCCGACTCCAGGGGGACTATGGCTACACCTTC. The J gene is TRBJ1-2, the V gene TRBV3-1; TRBD1 matches at 7 bases. Germline V gene lookup returns CDR1 LGHDT and CDR2 YNNKEL (reference sequence). V was pared by 8 bases and J by 3 bases, with 6 bases of the junction left unmatched. The CDR3 runs to 13 residues.

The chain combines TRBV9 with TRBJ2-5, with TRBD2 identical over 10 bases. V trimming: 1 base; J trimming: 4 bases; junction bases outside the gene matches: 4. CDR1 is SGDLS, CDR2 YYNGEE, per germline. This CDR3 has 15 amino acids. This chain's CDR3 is CASSVSGGATETQYF. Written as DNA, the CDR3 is TGTGCCAGCAGCGTAAGCGGGGGGGCCACAGAGACCCAGTACTTC.

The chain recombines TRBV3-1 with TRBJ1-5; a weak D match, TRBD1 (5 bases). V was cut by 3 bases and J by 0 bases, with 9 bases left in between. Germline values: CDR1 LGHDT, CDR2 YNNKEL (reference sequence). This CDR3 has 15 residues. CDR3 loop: CASSQTAHSNQPQHF. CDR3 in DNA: TGTGCCAGCAGCCAGACAGCCCATAGCAATCAGCCCCAGCATTTT.

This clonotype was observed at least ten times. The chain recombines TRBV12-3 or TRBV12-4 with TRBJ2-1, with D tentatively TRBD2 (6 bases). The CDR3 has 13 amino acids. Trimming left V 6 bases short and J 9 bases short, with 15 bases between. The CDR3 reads CASSCGVGREQFF. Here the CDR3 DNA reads TGTGCCAGCAGCTGCGGGGTTGGTCGTGAGCAGTTCTTC.

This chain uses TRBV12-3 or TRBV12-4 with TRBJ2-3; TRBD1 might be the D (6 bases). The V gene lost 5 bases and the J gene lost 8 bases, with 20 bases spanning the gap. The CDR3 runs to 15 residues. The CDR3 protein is CASSPREGVRSTQYF. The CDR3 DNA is TGTGCCAGCAGTCCCCGTGAGGGGGTTAGGAGTACGCAGTATTTT.

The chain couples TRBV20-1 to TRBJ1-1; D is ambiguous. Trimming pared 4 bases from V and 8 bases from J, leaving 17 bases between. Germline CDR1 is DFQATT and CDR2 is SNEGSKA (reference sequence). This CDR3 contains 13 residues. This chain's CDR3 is CSAKSQSAREAFF. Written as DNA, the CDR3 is TGCAGTGCTAAGTCCCAATCGGCCCGGGAAGCTTTCTTT.

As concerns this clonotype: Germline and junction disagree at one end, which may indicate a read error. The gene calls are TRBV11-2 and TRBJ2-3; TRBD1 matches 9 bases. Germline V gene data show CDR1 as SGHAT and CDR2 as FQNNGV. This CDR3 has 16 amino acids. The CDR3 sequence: CASSRTGTGFGDTRYF. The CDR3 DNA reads TGTGCCAGCAGCAGGACCGGGACAGGGTTCGGAGATACGCGGTATTTT.

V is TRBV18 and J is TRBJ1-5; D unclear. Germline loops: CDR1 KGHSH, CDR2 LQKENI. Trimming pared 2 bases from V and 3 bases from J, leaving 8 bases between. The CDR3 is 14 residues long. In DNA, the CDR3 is TGTGCCAGCTCACCAGAACAGAACAATCAGCCCCAGCATTTT. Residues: CASSPEQNNQPQHF.

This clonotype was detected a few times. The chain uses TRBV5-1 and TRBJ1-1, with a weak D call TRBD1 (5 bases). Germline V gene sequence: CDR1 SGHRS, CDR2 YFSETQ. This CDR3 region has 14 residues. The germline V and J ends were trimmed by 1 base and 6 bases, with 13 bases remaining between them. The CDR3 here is CASSLLQDAAEAFF. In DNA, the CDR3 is TGCGCCAGCAGCTTGCTACAGGATGCCGCTGAAGCTTTCTTT.

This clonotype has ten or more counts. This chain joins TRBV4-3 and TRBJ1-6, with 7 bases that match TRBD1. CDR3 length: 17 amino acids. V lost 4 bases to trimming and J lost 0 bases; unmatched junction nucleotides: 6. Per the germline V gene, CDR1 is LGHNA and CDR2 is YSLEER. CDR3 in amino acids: CASSLDRANSYNSPLHF. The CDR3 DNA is TGCGCCAGCAGCCTAGACAGGGCCAACTCCTATAATTCACCCCTCCACTTT.

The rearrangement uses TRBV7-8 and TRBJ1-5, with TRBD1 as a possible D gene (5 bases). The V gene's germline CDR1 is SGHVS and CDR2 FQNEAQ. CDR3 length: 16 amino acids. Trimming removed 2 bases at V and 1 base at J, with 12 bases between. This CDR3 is CASSLFGAPSNQPQHF. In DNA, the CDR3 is TGTGCCAGCAGCTTATTTGGGGCTCCAAGCAATCAGCCCCAGCATTTT.

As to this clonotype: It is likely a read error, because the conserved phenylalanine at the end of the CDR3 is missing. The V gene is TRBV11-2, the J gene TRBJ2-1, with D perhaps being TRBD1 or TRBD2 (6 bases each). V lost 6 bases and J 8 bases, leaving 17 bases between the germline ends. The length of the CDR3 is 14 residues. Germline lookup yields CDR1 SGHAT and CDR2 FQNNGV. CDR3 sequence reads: CASSDTTGRHEQFV. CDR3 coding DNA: TGTGCCAGCAGTGACACAACAGGGAGGCATGAGCAGTTCGTC.

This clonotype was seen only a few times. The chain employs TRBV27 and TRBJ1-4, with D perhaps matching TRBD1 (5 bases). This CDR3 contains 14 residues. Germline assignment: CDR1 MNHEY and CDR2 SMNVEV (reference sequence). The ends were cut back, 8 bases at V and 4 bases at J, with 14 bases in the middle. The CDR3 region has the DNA TGTGCCAGCGGCCCCGACAGCTTTAATGAAAAACTGTTTTTT. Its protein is CASGPDSFNEKLFF.